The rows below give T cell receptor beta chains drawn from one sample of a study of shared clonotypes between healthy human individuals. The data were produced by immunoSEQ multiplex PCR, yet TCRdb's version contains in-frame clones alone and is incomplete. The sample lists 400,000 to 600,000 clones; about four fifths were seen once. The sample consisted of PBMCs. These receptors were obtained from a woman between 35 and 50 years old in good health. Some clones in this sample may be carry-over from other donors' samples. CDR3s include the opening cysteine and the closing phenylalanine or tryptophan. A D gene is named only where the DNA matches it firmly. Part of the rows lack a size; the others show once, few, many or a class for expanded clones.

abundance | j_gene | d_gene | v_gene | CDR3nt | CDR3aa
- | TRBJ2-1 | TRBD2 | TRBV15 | TGTGCCACCAGAACCCCAGCGGGCCCGGGACTACCTTTCACCTACAATGAGCAGTTCTTC | CATRTPAGPGLPFTYNEQFF
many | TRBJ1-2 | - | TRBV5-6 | TGTGCCAGCAGCTTGGGATGGGCGTCGGGGGGCTATGGCTACACCTTC | CASSLGWASGGYGYTF
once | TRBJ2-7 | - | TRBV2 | TGTGCCAGCAGTGTACAGGATATTTCCCACGAGCAGTACTTC | CASSVQDISHEQYF
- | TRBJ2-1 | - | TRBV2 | TGTGCCAGCAGTGAAACAAATGGGGGTGAGCAGTTCTTC | CASSETNGGEQFF
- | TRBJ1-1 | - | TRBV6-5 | TGTGCCAGCAGTAGAGACACTGAAGCTTTCTTT | CASSRDTEAFF
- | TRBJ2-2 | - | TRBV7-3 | TGTGCCAGCAGCCCAGCGGACTACAACGGCGGCGGGGAGCTGTTTTTT | CASSPADYNGGGELFF
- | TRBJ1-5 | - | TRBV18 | TGTGCCAGCTCACCCGACAGGAATCAGCCCCAGCATTTT | CASSPDRNQPQHF
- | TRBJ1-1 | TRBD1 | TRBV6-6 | TGTGCCAGCAGGGTGGACAGGGGGAACACTGAAGCTTTCTTT | CASRVDRGNTEAFF
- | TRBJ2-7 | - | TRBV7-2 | TGTGCCAGCAGCCAGTCGGGAGTAGCCTACGAGCAGTACTTC | CASSQSGVAYEQYF
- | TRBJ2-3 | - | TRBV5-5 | TGTGCCAGCAGCTTCACGGGACAAAGCACAGATACGCAGTATTTT | CASSFTGQSTDTQYF
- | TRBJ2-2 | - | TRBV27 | TGTGCCAGCAGTTTAGGGCCCCGGGAGCGGAACACCGGGGAGCTGTTTTTT | CASSLGPRERNTGELFF
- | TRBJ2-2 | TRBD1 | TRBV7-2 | TGTGCCAGCAGCTTGGGCCGGACAGGGGCGGGCACCGGGGAGCTGTTTTTT | CASSLGRTGAGTGELFF
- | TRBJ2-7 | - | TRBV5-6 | TGTGCCAGCAGCTTGTACGGGGCTGTCTACGAGCAGTACTTC | CASSLYGAVYEQYF
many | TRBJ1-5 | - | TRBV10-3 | TGTGCCATCAGAGAGGGCGGCGAGGGCAATCAGCCCCAGCATTTT | CAIREGGEGNQPQHF
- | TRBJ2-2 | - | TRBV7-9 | TGTGCCAGCAGCGTCAGGAGTAATACCGGGGAGCTGTTTTTT | CASSVRSNTGELFF
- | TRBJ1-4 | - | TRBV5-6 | TGTGCCAGCAGCAACTTTGAAGGTAAACTGTTTTTT | CASSNFEGKLFF
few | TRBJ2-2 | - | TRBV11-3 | TGTGCCAGCAGCTTAGTGGACACCGGGGAGCTGTTTTTT | CASSLVDTGELFF
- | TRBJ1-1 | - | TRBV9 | TGTGCCAGCAGCGTAGCTGGATTTAACACTGAAGCTTTCTTT | CASSVAGFNTEAFF
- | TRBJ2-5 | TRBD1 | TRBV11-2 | TGTGCCAGCAGTTCAACAGGGGACCAAGAGACCCAGTACTTC | CASSSTGDQETQYF
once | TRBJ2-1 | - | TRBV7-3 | TGTGCCAGCAGCTTAAATGGGGGAGCAATTTCAAATGAGCAGTTCTTC | CASSLNGGAISNEQFF
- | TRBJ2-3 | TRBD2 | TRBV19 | TGTGCCAGTAGTCCTACTGGGCGGGAGGCTTCAGATACGCAGTATTTT | CASSPTGREASDTQYF
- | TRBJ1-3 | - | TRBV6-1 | TGTGCCAGCAGTTCGGACGGAAACACCATATATTTT | CASSSDGNTIYF
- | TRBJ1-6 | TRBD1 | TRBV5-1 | TGCGCCAGCAGCGAGGACAGGGCTGATTCACCCCTCCACTTT | CASSEDRADSPLHF
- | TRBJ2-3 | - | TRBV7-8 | TGTGCCAGCAGCTTAGCGCTCGGAGCTGCAGATACGCAGTATTTT | CASSLALGAADTQYF
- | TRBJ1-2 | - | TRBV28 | TGTGCCAGCTGGACAGTGAATGGCTACACCTTC | CASWTVNGYTF
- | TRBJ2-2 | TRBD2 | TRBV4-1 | TGCGCCAGCAGTATAGCGGGAGGGGAGGGCGGGGAGCTGTTTTTT | CASSIAGGEGGELFF
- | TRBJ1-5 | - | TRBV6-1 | TGTGCCAGTCATGGGACACCCTATCAGCCCCAGCATTTT | CASHGTPYQPQHF
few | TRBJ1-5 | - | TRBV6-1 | TGTGCCAGCAGTGAAAGGGGTCGTCAGCCCCAGCATTTT | CASSERGRQPQHF
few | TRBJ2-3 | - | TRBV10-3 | TGTGCCATCGAAACAGAGGGGACAGATACGCAGTATTTT | CAIETEGTDTQYF
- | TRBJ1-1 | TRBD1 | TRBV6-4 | TGTGCCAGCAGTGCCGACAGGGTAAGCACTGAAGCTTTCTTT | CASSADRVSTEAFF
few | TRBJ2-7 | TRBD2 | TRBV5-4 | TGTGCCAGCAGCTTGGAGCTAGCGGGAGGCGAGCAGTACTTC | CASSLELAGGEQYF
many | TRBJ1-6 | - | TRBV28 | TGTGCCAGCAGGTGGACAGAAAATTCACCCCTCCACTTT | CASRWTENSPLHF
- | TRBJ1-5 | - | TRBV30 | TGTGCCTGGAGTGGACGTAGCAATCAGCCCCAGCATTTT | CAWSGRSNQPQHF
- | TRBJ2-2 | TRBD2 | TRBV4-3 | TGCGCCAGCAGCCCCCGGGTAGCGGGAGATACCGGGGAGCTGTTTTTT | CASSPRVAGDTGELFF
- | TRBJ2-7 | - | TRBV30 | TGTGCCTGGAGCCCATCTTGGGACGAGCAGTACTTC | CAWSPSWDEQYF
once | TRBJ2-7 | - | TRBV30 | TGTGCCTGGAGCACAGGGCACTCCTACGAGCAGTACTTC | CAWSTGHSYEQYF
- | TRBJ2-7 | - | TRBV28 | TGTGCCACCGGCCCCACAGCAGCCTACGAGCAGTACTTC | CATGPTAAYEQYF
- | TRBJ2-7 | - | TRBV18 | TGTGCCAGCTCCGGTGGGGCGGAGAGCTCCTACGAGCAGTACTTC | CASSGGAESSYEQYF
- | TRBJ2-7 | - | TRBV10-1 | TGCGCCAGCAGTGAGCACGGCTACGAGCAGTACTTC | CASSEHGYEQYF
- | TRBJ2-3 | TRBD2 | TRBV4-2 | TGTGCCAGCAGCCTCTGGACTAGCGGGGGCACAGATACGCAGTATTTT | CASSLWTSGGTDTQYF